This TCR beta chain was recorded in a study of blood T cell repertoires in COVID-19. TCRdb's table, derived via immunoSEQ multiplex PCR, lists solely in-frame clones and lacks some. The sample holds hundreds of thousands of clones; more than 75% are singletons and the top ten take less than 1.6%. The CDR3 has 14 amino acids. Trimming pared 3 bases from V and 0 bases from J, leaving 12 bases between. CDR1 is DFQATT, CDR2 SNEGSKA, per germline (reference sequence). The receptor was derived from a woman between 35 and 50 years old who had recovered from COVID-19. The sample consisted of peripheral blood. The V and J genes are TRBV20-1 and TRBJ2-7, with a possible D match to TRBD2 (6 bases). CDR3 sequence (DNA): TGCAGTGCTAGTCTGGAGGGACTCTCCTACGAGCAGTACTTC. Protein product: CSASLEGLSYEQYF.